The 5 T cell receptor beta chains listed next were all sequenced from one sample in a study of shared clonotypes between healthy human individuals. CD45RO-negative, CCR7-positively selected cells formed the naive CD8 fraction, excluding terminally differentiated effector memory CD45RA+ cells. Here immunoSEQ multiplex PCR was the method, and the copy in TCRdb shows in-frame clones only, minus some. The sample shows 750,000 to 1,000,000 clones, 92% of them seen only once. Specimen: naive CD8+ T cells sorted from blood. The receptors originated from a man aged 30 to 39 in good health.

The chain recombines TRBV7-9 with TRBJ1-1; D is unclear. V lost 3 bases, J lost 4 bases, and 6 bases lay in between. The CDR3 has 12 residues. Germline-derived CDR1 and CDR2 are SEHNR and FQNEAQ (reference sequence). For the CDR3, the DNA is TGTGCCAGCAGCTTCCAGGCCACTGAAGCTTTCTTT. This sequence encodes CASSFQATEAFF.

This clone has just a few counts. CDR3 nucleotide sequence: TGTGCCACCAGCAGAGGGAGGGACTCCTACAATGAGCAGTTCTTC. This translates into CATSRGRDSYNEQFF. The chain combines TRBV15 with TRBJ2-1, with a possible D match to TRBD2 (6 bases). The CDR3 runs to 15 residues. V dropped 1 base and J dropped 0 bases, with 7 bases sitting between them. In germline, CDR1 is LNHNV, CDR2 YYDKDF (reference sequence).

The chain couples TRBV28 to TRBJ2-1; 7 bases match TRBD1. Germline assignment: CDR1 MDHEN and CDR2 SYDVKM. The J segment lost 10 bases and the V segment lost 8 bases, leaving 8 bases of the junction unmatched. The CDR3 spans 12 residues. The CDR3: CASADRVLEQFF. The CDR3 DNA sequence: TGTGCCAGCGCAGACAGGGTCCTAGAGCAGTTCTTC.

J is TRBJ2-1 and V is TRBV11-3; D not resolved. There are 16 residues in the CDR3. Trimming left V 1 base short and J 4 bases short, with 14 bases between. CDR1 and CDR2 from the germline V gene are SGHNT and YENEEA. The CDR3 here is CASSLGDNPHYNEQFF. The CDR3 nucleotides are TGTGCCAGCAGCTTAGGGGATAATCCCCATTACAATGAGCAGTTCTTC.

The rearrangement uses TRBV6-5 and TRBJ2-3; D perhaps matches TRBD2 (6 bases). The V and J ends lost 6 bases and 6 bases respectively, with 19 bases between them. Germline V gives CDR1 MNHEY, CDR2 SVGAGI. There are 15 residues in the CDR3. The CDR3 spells CASSPGLRGDDTQYF. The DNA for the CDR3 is TGTGCCAGCAGCCCGGGACTTCGTGGTGACGATACGCAGTATTTT.